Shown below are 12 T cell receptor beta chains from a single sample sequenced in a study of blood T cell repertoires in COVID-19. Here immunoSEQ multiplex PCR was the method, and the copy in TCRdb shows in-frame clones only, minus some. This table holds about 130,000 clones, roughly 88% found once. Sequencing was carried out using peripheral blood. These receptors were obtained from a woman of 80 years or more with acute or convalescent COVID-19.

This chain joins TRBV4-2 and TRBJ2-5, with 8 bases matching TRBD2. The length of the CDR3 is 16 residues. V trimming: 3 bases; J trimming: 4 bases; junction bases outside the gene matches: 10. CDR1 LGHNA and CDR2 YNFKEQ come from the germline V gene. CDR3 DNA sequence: TGTGCCAGCAGCCACTCGGGAGGGAGAGCTCTAGAGACCCAGTACTTC. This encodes CASSHSGGRALETQYF.

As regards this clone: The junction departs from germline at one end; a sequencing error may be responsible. The chain's CDR3 is CASSLPGDIDYRYTF. The CDR3 DNA follows: TGCGCCAGCAGCTTGCCCGGGGACATTGACTATCGCTACACCTTC. The chain uses TRBV5-1 and TRBJ1-2; possible D gene TRBD1, 6 bases. Germline loops: CDR1 SGHRS, CDR2 YFSETQ. The CDR3 has 15 amino acids.

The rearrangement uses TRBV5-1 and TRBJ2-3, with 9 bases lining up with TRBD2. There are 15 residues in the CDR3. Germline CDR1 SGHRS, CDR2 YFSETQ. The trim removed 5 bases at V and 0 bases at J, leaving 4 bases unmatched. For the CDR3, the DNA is TGCGCCAGCAGGGTTAGCGGGAGAAGCACAGATACGCAGTATTTT. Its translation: CASRVSGRSTDTQYF.

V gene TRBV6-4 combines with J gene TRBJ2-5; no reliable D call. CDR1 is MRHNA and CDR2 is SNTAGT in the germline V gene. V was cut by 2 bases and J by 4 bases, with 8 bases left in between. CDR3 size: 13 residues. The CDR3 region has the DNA TGTGCCAGCAGTGACCGCCCCGGAGAGACCCAGTACTTC. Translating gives CASSDRPGETQYF.

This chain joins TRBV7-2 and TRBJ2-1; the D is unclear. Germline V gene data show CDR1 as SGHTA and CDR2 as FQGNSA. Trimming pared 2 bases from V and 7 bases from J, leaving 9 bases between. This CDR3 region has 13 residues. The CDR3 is CASSLSWANEQFF. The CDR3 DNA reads TGTGCCAGCAGCTTATCGTGGGCTAATGAGCAGTTCTTC.

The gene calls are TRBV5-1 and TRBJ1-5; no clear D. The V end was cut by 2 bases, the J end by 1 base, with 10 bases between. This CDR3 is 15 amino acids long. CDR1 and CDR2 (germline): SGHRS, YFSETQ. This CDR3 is CASSFDGVSNQPQHF. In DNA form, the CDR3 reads TGCGCCAGCAGCTTTGATGGAGTGAGCAATCAGCCCCAGCATTTT.

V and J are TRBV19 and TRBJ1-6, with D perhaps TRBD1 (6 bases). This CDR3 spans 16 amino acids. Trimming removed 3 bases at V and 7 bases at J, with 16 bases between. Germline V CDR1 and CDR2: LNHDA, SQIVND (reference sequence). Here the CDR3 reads CASSMAGTGNNSPLHF. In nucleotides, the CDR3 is TGTGCCAGTAGTATGGCTGGAACAGGGAACAATTCACCCCTCCACTTT. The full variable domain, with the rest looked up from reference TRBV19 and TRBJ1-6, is DGGITQSPKYLFRKEGQNVTLSCEQNLNHDAMYWYRQDPGQGLRLIYYSQIVNDFQKGDIAEGYSVSREKKESFPLTVTSAQKNPTAFYLCASSMAGTGNNSPLHFGNGTRLTVT.

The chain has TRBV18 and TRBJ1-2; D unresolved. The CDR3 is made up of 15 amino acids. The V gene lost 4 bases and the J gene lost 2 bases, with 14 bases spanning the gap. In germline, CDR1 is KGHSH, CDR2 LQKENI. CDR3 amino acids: CASSLSRVSNYGYTF. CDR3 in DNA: TGTGCCAGCTCACTCTCCCGGGTTTCAAACTATGGCTACACCTTC.

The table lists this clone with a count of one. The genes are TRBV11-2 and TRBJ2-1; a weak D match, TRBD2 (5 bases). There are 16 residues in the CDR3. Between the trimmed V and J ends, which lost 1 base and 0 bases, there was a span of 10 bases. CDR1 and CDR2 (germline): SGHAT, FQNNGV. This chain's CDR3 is CASSLALGSSYNEQFF. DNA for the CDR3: TGTGCCAGCAGCTTAGCCCTAGGGAGCTCCTACAATGAGCAGTTCTTC.

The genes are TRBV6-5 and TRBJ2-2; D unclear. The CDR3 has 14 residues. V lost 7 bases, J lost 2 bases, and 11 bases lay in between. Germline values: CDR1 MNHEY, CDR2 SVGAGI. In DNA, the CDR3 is TGTGCCAGCAACTCGATAATTAACACCGGGGAGCTGTTTTTT. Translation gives CASNSIINTGELFF.

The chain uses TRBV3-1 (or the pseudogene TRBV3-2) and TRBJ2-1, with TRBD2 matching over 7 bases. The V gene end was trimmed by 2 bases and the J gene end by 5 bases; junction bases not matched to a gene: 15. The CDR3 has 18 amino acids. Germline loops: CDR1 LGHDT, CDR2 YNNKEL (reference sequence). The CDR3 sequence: CASSQRVGRTPENNEQFF. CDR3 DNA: TGTGCCAGCAGCCAACGGGTCGGGAGGACTCCCGAAAACAATGAGCAGTTCTTC.

The CDR3 DNA follows: TGTGCCAGTAGTCCTTCCCGGGACTCCCGATTCACCTTC. Translated, it gives CASSPSRDSRFTF. The chain combines TRBV19 with TRBJ1-2; possibly TRBD1 for D (5 bases). Germline values: CDR1 LNHDA, CDR2 SQIVND (reference sequence). Deletions cut 5 bases from V and 13 bases from J, with 20 bases between. The CDR3 sequence is 13 residues long.